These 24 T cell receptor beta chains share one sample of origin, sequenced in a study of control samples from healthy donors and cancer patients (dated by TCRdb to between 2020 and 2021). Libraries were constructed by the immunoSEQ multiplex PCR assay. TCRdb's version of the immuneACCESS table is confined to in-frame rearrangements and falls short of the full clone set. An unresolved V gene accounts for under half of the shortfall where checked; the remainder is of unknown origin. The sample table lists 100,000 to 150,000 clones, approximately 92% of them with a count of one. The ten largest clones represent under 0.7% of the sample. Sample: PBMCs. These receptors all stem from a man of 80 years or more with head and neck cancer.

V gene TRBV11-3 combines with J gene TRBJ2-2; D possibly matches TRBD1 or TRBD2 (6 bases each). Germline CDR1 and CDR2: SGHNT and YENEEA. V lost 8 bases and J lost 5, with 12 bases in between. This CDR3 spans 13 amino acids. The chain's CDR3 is CASSVGGTGELFF. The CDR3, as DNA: TGTGCCAGCTCCGTAGGGGGGACCGGGGAGCTGTTTTTT.

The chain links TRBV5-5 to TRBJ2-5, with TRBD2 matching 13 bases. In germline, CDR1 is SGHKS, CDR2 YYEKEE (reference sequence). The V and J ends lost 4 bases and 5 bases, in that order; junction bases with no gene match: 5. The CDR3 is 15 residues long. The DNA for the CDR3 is TGTGCCAGCAGCAAAGGACTAGCGGGAGTGGAGACCCAGTACTTC. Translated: CASSKGLAGVETQYF.

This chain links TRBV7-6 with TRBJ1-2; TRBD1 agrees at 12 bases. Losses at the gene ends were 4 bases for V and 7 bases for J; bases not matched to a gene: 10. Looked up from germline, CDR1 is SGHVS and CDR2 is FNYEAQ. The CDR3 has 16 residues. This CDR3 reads CASSSPPGQGAGGYTF. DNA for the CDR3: TGTGCCAGCAGCTCCCCGCCGGGACAGGGGGCAGGTGGCTACACCTTC.

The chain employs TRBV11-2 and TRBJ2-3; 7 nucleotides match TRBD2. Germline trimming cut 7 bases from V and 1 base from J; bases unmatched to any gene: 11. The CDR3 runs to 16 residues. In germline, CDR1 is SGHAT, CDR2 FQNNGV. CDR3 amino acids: CASNIRLSGGTDTQYF. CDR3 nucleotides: TGTGCCAGCAACATCCGACTAAGCGGGGGCACAGATACGCAGTATTTT.

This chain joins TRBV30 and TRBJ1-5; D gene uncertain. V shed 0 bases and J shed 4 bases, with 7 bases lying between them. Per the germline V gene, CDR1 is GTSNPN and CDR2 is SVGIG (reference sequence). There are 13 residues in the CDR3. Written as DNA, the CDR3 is TGTGCCTGGAGTGTGGCGTTTAATCAGCCCCAGCATTTT. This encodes CAWSVAFNQPQHF.

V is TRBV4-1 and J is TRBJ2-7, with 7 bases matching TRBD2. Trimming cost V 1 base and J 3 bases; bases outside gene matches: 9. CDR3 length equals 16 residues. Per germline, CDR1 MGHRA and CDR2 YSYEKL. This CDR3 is CASSQGAGVLGYEQYF. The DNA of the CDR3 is TGCGCCAGCAGCCAAGGTGCGGGAGTCTTGGGCTACGAGCAGTACTTC.

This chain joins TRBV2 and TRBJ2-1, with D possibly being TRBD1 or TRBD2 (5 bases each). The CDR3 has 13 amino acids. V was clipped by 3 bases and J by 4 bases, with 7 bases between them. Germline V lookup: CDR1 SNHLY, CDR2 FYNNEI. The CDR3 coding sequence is TGTGCCAGCAGTGATGGGGGTTACAATGAGCAGTTCTTC. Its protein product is CASSDGGYNEQFF.

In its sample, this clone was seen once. CDR3 region: CATSRTRDRRETQYF. CDR3 nucleotides: TGTGCCACCAGTCGAACACGGGACAGAAGAGAGACCCAGTACTTC. The chain has TRBV15 and TRBJ2-5, with 7 bases identical to TRBD1. V shed 6 bases and J 4 bases; nucleotides not matched to a gene: 11. Germline values: CDR1 LNHNV, CDR2 YYDKDF (reference sequence). The CDR3 extends over 15 amino acids.

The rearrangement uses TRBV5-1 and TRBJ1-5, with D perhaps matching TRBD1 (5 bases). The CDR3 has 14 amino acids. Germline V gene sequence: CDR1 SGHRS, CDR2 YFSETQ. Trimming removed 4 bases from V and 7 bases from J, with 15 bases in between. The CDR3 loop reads CASSPGGSGQPQHF. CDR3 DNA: TGCGCCAGCAGCCCTGGGGGTTCGGGGCAGCCCCAGCATTTT.

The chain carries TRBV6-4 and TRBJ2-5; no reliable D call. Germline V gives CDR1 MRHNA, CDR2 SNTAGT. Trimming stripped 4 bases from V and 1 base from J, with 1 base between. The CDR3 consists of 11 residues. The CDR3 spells CASSGQETQYF. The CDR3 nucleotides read TGTGCCAGCAGTGGCCAAGAGACCCAGTACTTC.

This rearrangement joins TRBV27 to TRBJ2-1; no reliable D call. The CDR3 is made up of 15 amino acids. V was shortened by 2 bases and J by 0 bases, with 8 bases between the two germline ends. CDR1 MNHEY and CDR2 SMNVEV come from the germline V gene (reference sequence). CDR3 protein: CASSLEPSSYNEQFF. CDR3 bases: TGTGCCAGCAGTTTAGAGCCTAGCTCCTACAATGAGCAGTTCTTC.

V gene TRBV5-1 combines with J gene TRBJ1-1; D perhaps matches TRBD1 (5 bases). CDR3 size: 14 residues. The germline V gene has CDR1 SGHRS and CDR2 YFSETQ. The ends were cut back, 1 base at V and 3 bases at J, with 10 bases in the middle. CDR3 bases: TGCGCCAGCAGCTTGAGGGGCTGGGACACTGAAGCTTTCTTT. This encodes CASSLRGWDTEAFF.

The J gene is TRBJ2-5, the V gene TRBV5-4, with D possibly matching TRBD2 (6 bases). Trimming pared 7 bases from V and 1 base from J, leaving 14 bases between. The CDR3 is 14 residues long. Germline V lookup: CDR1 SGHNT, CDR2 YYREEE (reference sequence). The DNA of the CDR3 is TGTGCCAGCGGGCGTTTGGGGGGCCAAGAGACCCAGTACTTC. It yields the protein CASGRLGGQETQYF. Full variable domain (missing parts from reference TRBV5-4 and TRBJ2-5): ETGVTQSPTHLIKTRGQQVTLRCSSQSGHNTVSWYQQALGQGPQFIFQYYREEENGRGNFPPRFSGLQFPNYSSELNVNALELDDSALYLCASGRLGGQETQYFGPGTRLLVL.

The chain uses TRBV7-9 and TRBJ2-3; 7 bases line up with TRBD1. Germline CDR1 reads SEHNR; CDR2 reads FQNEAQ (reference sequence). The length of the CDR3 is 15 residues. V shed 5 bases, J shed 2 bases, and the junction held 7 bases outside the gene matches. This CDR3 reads CASSPGQPNTDTQYF. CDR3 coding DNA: TGTGCCAGCAGCCCGGGACAGCCCAACACAGATACGCAGTATTTT.

The CDR3 DNA reads as TGTGCCAGCAGCCAGCCGGGCGGCGGGAGTTTGAGAGAGACCCAGTACTTC. This codes for CASSQPGGGSLRETQYF. The rearrangement joins TRBV7-2 to TRBJ2-5, with 7 bases identical to TRBD2. The CDR3 runs 17 residues. Trimming cost V 5 bases and J 4 bases; bases outside gene matches: 16. Germline loops: CDR1 SGHTA, CDR2 FQGNSA.

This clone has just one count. CDR3 DNA: TGCGCCAGCAGCCAAGGAACAGGGGGCTATGGCTACACCTTC. Encoded protein: CASSQGTGGYGYTF. The V call is TRBV4-1, the J call TRBJ1-2; 8 nucleotides match TRBD1. Germline V gives CDR1 MGHRA, CDR2 YSYEKL. The CDR3 totals 14 residues. The trim removed 1 base at V and 4 bases at J, leaving 2 bases unmatched.

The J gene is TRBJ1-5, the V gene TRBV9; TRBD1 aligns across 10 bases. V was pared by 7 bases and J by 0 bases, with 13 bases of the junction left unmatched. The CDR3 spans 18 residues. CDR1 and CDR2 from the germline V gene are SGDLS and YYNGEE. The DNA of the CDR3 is TGTGCCAGCGGCTCCGGGACAGGGGCCGGATATAGCAATCAGCCCCAGCATTTT. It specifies CASGSGTGAGYSNQPQHF. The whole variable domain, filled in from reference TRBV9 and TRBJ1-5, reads DSGVTQTPKHLITATGQRVTLRCSPRSGDLSVYWYQQSLDQGLQFLIQYYNGEERAKGNILERFSAQQFPDLHSELNLSSLELGDSALYFCASGSGTGAGYSNQPQHFGDGTRLSIL.

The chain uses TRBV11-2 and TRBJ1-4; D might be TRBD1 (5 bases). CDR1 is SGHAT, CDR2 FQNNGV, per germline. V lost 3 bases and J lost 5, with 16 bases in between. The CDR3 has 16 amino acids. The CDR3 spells CASSLGRRVVNEKLFF. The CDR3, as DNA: TGTGCCAGCAGCTTGGGACGCCGAGTAGTAAATGAAAAACTGTTTTTT.

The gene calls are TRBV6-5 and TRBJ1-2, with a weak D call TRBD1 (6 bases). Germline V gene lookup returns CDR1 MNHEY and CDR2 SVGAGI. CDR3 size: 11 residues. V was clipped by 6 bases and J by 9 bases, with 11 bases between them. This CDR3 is CASRKDRRYTF. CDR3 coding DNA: TGTGCCAGCAGAAAAGACAGGCGCTACACCTTC.

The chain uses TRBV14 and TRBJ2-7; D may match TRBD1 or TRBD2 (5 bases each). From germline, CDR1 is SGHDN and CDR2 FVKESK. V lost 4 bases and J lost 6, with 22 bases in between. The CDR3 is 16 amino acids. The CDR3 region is CASSLQGPEVRTEQYF. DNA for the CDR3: TGTGCCAGCAGCCTTCAGGGACCCGAAGTCCGCACCGAGCAGTACTTC. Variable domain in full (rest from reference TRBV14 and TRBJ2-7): EAGVTQFPSHSVIEKGQTVTLRCDPISGHDNLYWYRRVMGKEIKFLLHFVKESKQDESGMPNNRFLAERTGGTYSTLKVQPAELEDSGVYFCASSLQGPEVRTEQYFGPGTRLTVT.

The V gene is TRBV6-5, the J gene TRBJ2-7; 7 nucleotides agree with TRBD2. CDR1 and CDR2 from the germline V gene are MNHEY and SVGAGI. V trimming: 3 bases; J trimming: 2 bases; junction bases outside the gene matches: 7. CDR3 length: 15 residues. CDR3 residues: CASSYAWGGTYEQYF. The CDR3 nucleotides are TGTGCCAGCAGTTATGCGTGGGGGGGGACCTACGAGCAGTACTTC.

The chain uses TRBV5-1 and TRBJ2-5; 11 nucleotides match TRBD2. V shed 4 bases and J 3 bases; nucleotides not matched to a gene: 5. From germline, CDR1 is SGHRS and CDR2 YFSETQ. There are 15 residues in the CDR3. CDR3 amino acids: CASSGQLAGEETQYF. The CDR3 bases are TGCGCCAGCAGCGGACAACTAGCGGGGGAAGAGACCCAGTACTTC.

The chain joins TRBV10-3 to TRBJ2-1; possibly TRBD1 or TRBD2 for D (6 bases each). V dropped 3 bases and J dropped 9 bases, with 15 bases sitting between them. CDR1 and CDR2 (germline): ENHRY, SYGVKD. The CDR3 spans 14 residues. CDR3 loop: CAISDLGGSGEQFF. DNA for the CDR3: TGTGCCATCAGTGATTTGGGGGGCTCCGGTGAGCAGTTCTTC.

CDR3 nucleotides: TGTGCCAGCAGCCAAGTATTGAGCGTGGAGGAGACCCAGTACTTC. Translated: CASSQVLSVEETQYF. This chain connects TRBV14 to TRBJ2-5, with D unresolved. The V and J ends lost 1 base and 5 bases respectively, with 14 bases between them. This CDR3 has 15 amino acids. The V gene's germline CDR1 is SGHDN and CDR2 FVKESK.